This is a list of T cell receptor beta chains from one sample in a study of T cell changes during pregnancy in multiple sclerosis. The data were produced by immunoSEQ multiplex PCR, yet TCRdb's version contains in-frame clones alone and is incomplete. This table holds about 59,000 clones, approximately 90% found once. The sequencing here drew on peripheral blood, taken in the third trimester of pregnancy. The origin of the receptors is a female donor in good health, enrolled as a control in a pregnancy study. Each CDR3 is given with its conserved first and last residue. A D gene is named only where the DNA matches it firmly. Rows give clone size only sometimes, using once, few, many, or a class for an expanded clone.

D,size,V,J,DNA,CDR3
NA,NA,TRBV9,TRBJ2-7,TGTGCCAGCAGCGTATCTCCGGAATGGCGGGAGCAGTACTTC,CASSVSPEWREQYF
NA,NA,TRBV7-2,TRBJ1-5,TGTGCCAGCAGCCGGGGGGTGGAGGGCGCCCAGCATTTT,CASSRGVEGAQHF
NA,NA,TRBV2,TRBJ2-3,TGTGCCAGCAGTGGATCCGAACTCGAGGGAGTAGGGACGCAGTATTTT,CASSGSELEGVGTQYF
NA,NA,TRBV4-3,TRBJ2-3,TGCGCCAGCAGCCAAGATACGAGGGAGAGGGCAGATACGCAGTATTTT,CASSQDTRERADTQYF
TRBD2,NA,TRBV9,TRBJ2-5,TGTGCCAGCAGCGACGCCTGGACTAGCGGGGACCAAGAGACCCAGTACTTC,CASSDAWTSGDQETQYF
NA,NA,TRBV7-3,TRBJ2-2,TGTGCCAGCAGCTTAAGCGGTCACACCGGGGAGCTGTTTTTT,CASSLSGHTGELFF
NA,NA,TRBV19,TRBJ2-7,TGTGCCAGTAGTATCGGGGGACAGCTCTACGAGCAGTACTTC,CASSIGGQLYEQYF
NA,NA,TRBV7-9,TRBJ2-7,TGTGCCAGCAGCTTAGCCCTGACGGGTGGTCGGGAGCAGTACTTC,CASSLALTGGREQYF
NA,NA,TRBV5-1,TRBJ2-7,TGCGCCAGCAGCTTGGAGGCTTCGGGGGTTGACGAGCAGTACTTC,CASSLEASGVDEQYF
TRBD1,NA,TRBV15,TRBJ1-5,TGTGCCACCAGCAGGGGACAGGGGGCAGGCCAGCCCCAGCATTTT,CATSRGQGAGQPQHF
NA,NA,TRBV5-6,TRBJ2-7,TGTGCCAGCAGCGTCTTAGGGAGGTTAGAGTACGAGCAGTACTTC,CASSVLGRLEYEQYF
NA,NA,TRBV7-9,TRBJ1-1,TGTGCCAGCAGCCCCGACAGGAATGAAGCTTTCTTT,CASSPDRNEAFF
NA,NA,TRBV12-5,TRBJ2-2,TGTGCTAGTGGTTCCCCGGGGTTCACCGGGGAGCTGTTTTTT,CASGSPGFTGELFF
NA,NA,TRBV9,TRBJ1-1,TGTGCCAGCAGCCCCAGACAGCTAAACACTGAAGCTTTCTTT,CASSPRQLNTEAFF
NA,NA,TRBV7-4,TRBJ2-1,TGCCCCAAACGGTCCTCTGAGAGGAATGAGCAGTTCTTC,CPKRSSERNEQFF
TRBD2,few,TRBV28,TRBJ2-7,TGTGCCAGCCGCCCGGGACTAGCGGGAGATGGGCAGTACTTC,CASRPGLAGDGQYF
TRBD2,once,TRBV7-3,TRBJ2-1,TGTGCCAGCAGCCCTTCTAGCGGCCTACAATTGGAGCAGTTCTTC,CASSPSSGLQLEQFF
NA,once,TRBV28,TRBJ2-7,TGTGCCAGCAGTTTAATAATCGGGGGTGCCGGGAGCGAGCAGTACTTC,CASSLIIGGAGSEQYF
NA,NA,TRBV7-9,TRBJ1-4,TGTGCCAGCAGGCCGACAGGCTACGGTGAAAAACTGTTTTTT,CASRPTGYGEKLFF
TRBD1,NA,TRBV5-5,TRBJ2-3,TGTGCCAGCAGCGTTTCGACAGGGGATTATTTTAGCACAGATACGCAGTATTTT,CASSVSTGDYFSTDTQYF
NA,NA,TRBV5-3,TRBJ1-3,TGTGCCAGAAGCGATCATGGGGGGGCTGGAAACACCATATATTTT,CARSDHGGAGNTIYF
TRBD1,once,TRBV28,TRBJ2-7,TGTGCCAGCAGTTCCCCCTGGGACAGCTACGAGCAGTACTTC,CASSSPWDSYEQYF
NA,NA,TRBV7-3,TRBJ2-1,TGTGCCAGCAGCGAACTGGAACTGTACGGGAATGAGCAGTTCTTC,CASSELELYGNEQFF
NA,NA,TRBV4-1,TRBJ1-3,TGCGCCAGCAGCCAAGCCAGGGGTACTGGAAACACCATATATTTT,CASSQARGTGNTIYF
NA,NA,TRBV14,TRBJ2-1,TGTGCCAGCAGCCAAGGACATTCCCTTGGTGAGCAGTTCTTC,CASSQGHSLGEQFF
NA,few,TRBV5-1,TRBJ2-2,TGCGCCAGCAGCTTGGCCGGGTTCCAGGGAATGAACACCGGGGAGCTGTTTTTT,CASSLAGFQGMNTGELFF
NA,NA,TRBV6-1,TRBJ1-1,TGTGCCAGCAGCGCAACGTGGGGGGGCACTGAAGCTTTCTTT,CASSATWGGTEAFF
NA,NA,TRBV28,TRBJ1-5,TGTGCCAGCAGTTTAATCCGGAATCAGCCCCAGCATTTT,CASSLIRNQPQHF
NA,NA,TRBV6-6,TRBJ1-5,TGTGCCAGCAGTCGGACTGCGGGCCAGCCCCAGCATTTT,CASSRTAGQPQHF
NA,NA,TRBV11-3,TRBJ1-5,TGTGCCAGCAGCTTAGAGTTTAAGGGGGGGTGTCAGCCCCAGCATTTT,CASSLEFKGGCQPQHF
NA,NA,TRBV14,TRBJ2-2,TGTGCCAGCAGCCAAGTCAGGGACACCGGGGAGCTGTTTTTT,CASSQVRDTGELFF
TRBD2,once,TRBV12-5,TRBJ2-3,TGTGCTAGTGGTTCGCCGGGACTAGCGGATACTAGCACAGATACGCAGTATTTT,CASGSPGLADTSTDTQYF
NA,NA,TRBV5-1,TRBJ1-6,TGCGCCAGCAGCTTGGCTAGCGCTACCTATAATTCACCCCTCCACTTT,CASSLASATYNSPLHF
TRBD1,NA,TRBV10-3,TRBJ1-2,TGTGCCATTCTTCGGATTACTACAGGGGCACACTATGGCTACACCTTC,CAILRITTGAHYGYTF
TRBD1,NA,TRBV6-5,TRBJ2-1,TGTGCCAGCAGTTCCCCGGGACAGGGATACAATGAGCAGTTCTTC,CASSSPGQGYNEQFF
NA,NA,TRBV6-6,TRBJ1-2,TGTGCCAGCACGGGGGGGGGTAACTATGGCTACACCTTC,CASTGGGNYGYTF
NA,NA,TRBV10-3,TRBJ1-6,TGTGCCATCAGTGAGTGGCAGGGGAGGGATAATTCACCCCTCCACTTT,CAISEWQGRDNSPLHF
NA,NA,TRBV10-3,TRBJ2-5,TGTGCCATCACCGACGACGGGGCCGGGGGAGAGACCCAGTACTTC,CAITDDGAGGETQYF
NA,NA,TRBV5-5,TRBJ1-4,TGTGCCAGCAGCTTGATTATGAATGAAAAACTGTTTTTT,CASSLIMNEKLFF
NA,NA,TRBV4-1,TRBJ2-3,TGCGCCAGCAGCCACCCCGGGACTTATACGCAGTATTTT,CASSHPGTYTQYF
TRBD1,once,TRBV6-4,TRBJ2-2,TGTGCCAGCAGTGTCTACAGGGGAGGGGAGCTGTTTTTT,CASSVYRGGELFF
NA,NA,TRBV2,TRBJ2-6,TGTGCCAGCAGAGTTTCGTTAGTACTCTCTGGGGCCAACGTCCTGACTTTC,CASRVSLVLSGANVLTF
TRBD1,NA,TRBV15,TRBJ1-2,TGTGCCACCAGAGGGACAGGGTTTGGCTACACCTTC,CATRGTGFGYTF
NA,NA,TRBV7-2,TRBJ1-1,TGTGCCAGCAGCTCCCCACAGTTCACTGAAGCTTTCTTT,CASSSPQFTEAFF
TRBD1,NA,TRBV11-2,TRBJ1-1,TGTGCCAGCAGCTTAGCCCCCTCACAGGGGTTGAACACTGAAGCTTTCTTT,CASSLAPSQGLNTEAFF
TRBD2,NA,TRBV28,TRBJ2-3,TGTGCCAGCAGTCCCCAGCGGGAGAGGGCACATACGCAGTATTTT,CASSPQRERAHTQYF
TRBD2,NA,TRBV27,TRBJ2-4,TGTGCCAGCACTTCCACCCTGACTAGCGGGAGTAACATTCAGTACTTC,CASTSTLTSGSNIQYF
NA,NA,TRBV15,TRBJ1-5,TGTGCCACCAGCAGAGATAGAAGCAATCAGCCCCAGCATTTT,CATSRDRSNQPQHF
NA,NA,TRBV28,TRBJ1-2,TGTGCCAGCAGTTTATTAAACAGGGTCTGGGATGGCTACACCTTC,CASSLLNRVWDGYTF
NA,NA,TRBV5-4,TRBJ2-1,TGTGCCTCCATATCAGGGGAGTACAATGAGCAGTTCTTC,CASISGEYNEQFF
NA,NA,TRBV30,TRBJ1-1,TGTGCCTGGAGTCCAGAGAACACTGAAGCTTTCTTT,CAWSPENTEAFF
TRBD2,NA,TRBV6-1,TRBJ2-7,TGTGCCAGCAGTGCCCAAATTAGCGGGGGCTCCAGCTCCTACGAGCAGTACTTC,CASSAQISGGSSSYEQYF